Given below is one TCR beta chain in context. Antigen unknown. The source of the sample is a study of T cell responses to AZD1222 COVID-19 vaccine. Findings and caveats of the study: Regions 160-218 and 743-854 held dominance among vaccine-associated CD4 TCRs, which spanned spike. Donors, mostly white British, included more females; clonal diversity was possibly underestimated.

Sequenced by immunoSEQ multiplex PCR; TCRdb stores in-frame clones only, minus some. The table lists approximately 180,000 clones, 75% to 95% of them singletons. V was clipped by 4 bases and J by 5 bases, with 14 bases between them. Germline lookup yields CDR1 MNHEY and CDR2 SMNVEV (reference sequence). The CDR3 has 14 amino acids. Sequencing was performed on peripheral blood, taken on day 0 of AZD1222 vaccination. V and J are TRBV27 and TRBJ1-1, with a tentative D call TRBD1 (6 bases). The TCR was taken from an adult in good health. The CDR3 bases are TGTGCCAGCAGTTCGGGGGCAGGGGAAACTGAAGCTTTCTTT. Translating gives CASSSGAGETEAFF.